Described below is a single T cell receptor (beta chain) sequence and its context. Which antigen it targets is not known. Base qualities were left out, and no much larger clone turns up one base away. These data belong to a study of shared clonotypes between healthy human individuals (dated by TCRdb to between 2020 and 2021). With respect to the entire study: Three men and two women, aged 18 to 49 years, made up the cohort. Per donor, three plates each were used for CD4 naive and CD4 memory, two for CD8 naive, and one for CD8 memory. To estimate repertoire size and how much clonotype sharing occurs between individuals, the study deeply sequenced the blood TCR repertoires of 5 or 6 healthy adults. To increase sequencing depth and limit assay-specific biases, different laboratories used diverse techniques to prepare libraries and sequence TCR repertoires. Leukapheresis yielded between about 0.8 and 9.5 billion PBMCs per donor.

Using the deep immunoSEQ assay, multiplex PCR amplified TCR CDR3 regions from genomic DNA. For each cell subset, the extracted genomic DNA was distributed evenly across all wells of several immunoSEQ 96-well plates, and each plate served as one replicate. Each replicate PCR for sorted subsets received roughly 200 ng genomic DNA, equal to about 30,000 T cell genomes. Purified libraries were measured with a Qubit 3.0 fluorometer, size-checked on a Bioanalyzer 2100, and measured again with the KAPA Library Quantification kit. Every immunoSEQ 96-well plate was sequenced on a dedicated single-read 150-cycle Illumina NextSeq 550 flow cell. On the study's bioinformatics: Because the immunoSEQ output included only junctional sequences and no quality scores, the filtering could not be the same as the filtering used for full-length reads. Sequences were annotated with PyIR, a Python wrapper for IgBLAST v1.9, and V/J genes and CDR3 were assigned using IMGT germline references. Reads were filtered out if the reads had weak V/J assignments (E-value above 1e-6), no CDR3, stop codons, out-of-frame junctions, or ambiguous translated residues. V3J clonotypes were defined by identical inferred V gene, J gene, and CDR3 amino acid sequence. Percentage overlap between repertoires was calculated by dividing the number of shared unique clonotypes by the size of the smaller repertoire. Richness of each repertoire was evaluated using RTK rarefaction, the Chao1 estimator, and Recon v2.1 estimates of unobserved clonotypes. Generation probabilities for all TCRbeta clonotypes obtained by the gDNA method from a handful of donors were computed using OLGA. Entries here come from immuneACCESS through TCRdb and include only in-frame sequences with V and J called. Some clones fail to appear in such tables; in the studies checked, an unresolved V gene covers under half of the shortfall, and the cause of the remainder is unknown. From that table come the V and J calls and clone size; the DNA was used to work out D and trimming. Within this sample are about 580,000 clones, with about 98% of them counted one time only. The leading ten clones occupy more than 0.3% of the sample.

There are 15 amino acids in the CDR3, from cysteine to phenylalanine inclusive. Only the CDR3 part of the read is kept: 45 bases, read in frame from the first base. V was cut back by 0 bases and J by 6 bases, leaving a gap of 15 bases between them. CDR1 and CDR2 were assigned from the germline V gene as SGHDN and FVKESK. For the CD8 naive samples, CD45RO-negative cells were positively selected for CCR7, yielding a CD45RA+CCR7+ population from which TemRA cells were excluded. Donors were healthy HIV-negative adults with no recently reported acute infections or vaccinations. Every donor was a Caucasian adult living in Nashville, Tennessee, USA. Blood was obtained by leukapheresis, after which PBMCs were separated by Ficoll-Histopaque density gradient centrifugation and cryopreserved in liquid nitrogen vapor phase. Purity and quantity of every magnetically sorted T cell population were checked by analytical flow cytometry. Each sorted fraction had its genomic DNA isolated and then quantified by UV absorbance on a Nanodrop 2000c.

Beyond this particular receptor, the publication reports: Only blood was sampled, and tissue TCR repertoires likely differ from those in blood. Pairwise subsampling indicated that sequencing depth was expected to affect the degree of clonotype sharing among donors. Compared with non-shared clonotypes, clonotypes shared by all four sorted-subset donors had higher generation probabilities. The genetic and exposure-history diversity represented was limited by the small number of donors. Rarefaction of sorted-subset datasets indicated incomplete sequencing despite the large sequencing depth. When a few donors were compared, the shared fraction of clonotypes was around 4.6% for naive CD4, about 4% for naive CD8, 2.3% for memory CD4, and approximately 0.4% for memory CD8. Estimated clonotype richness was generally larger for naive than for memory subsets.

The sequenced material came from naive CD8+ T cells sorted from blood. Interpreted using the paper, the cell subset or site label stands for: CD45RA+CCR7+. The V gene is TRBV14 and the J gene is TRBJ2-7; the D region possibly corresponds to TRBD1 (5 bases align). The TCR comes from a man aged 25-45 years in good health. In nucleotide form, the sequence is TGTGCCAGCAGCCAAGAGCAGGGCTCTTGGAGCGAGCAGTACTTC. Translated, this is CASSQEQGSWSEQYF. Extended through the reference TRBV14 and TRBJ2-7 proteins, this CDR3 yields the full variable domain: EAGVTQFPSHSVIEKGQTVTLRCDPISGHDNLYWYRRVMGKEIKFLLHFVKESKQDESGMPNNRFLAERTGGTYSTLKVQPAELEDSGVYFCASSQEQGSWSEQYFGPGTRLTVT.